These 14 T cell receptor beta chains were sequenced from one sample in a study of human T cells and chemical hapten exposure. Time point indicated: patch test 1, 2 weeks after DPC sensitization. The treatment is: therapeutic diphenylcyclopropenone sensitization with weekly scalp DPC. TCRdb reprocessed the RACE reads via MiXCR and lists one record per CDR3 protein. The repertoire has around 380,000 distinct CDR3 sequences, more than 4.5% of them found once; the top ten carry approximately 2.3%. Source: whole blood, taken in connection with sensitization to the hapten diphenylcyclopropenone (DPC). These TCRs come from a woman in her 50s with alopecia areata. Some clones in this sample may be carry-over from other donors' samples.

The J gene is TRBJ2-7, the V gene TRBV5-1, with a weak D call TRBD2 (5 bases). The germline CDR1 and CDR2 sequences are SGHRS and YFSETQ. Trimming took off 4 bases at V and 5 bases at J, with 13 bases between the two ends. The CDR3 is made up of 13 amino acids. The CDR3 reads CASSRPRGNEQYF. The DNA of the CDR3 is TGCGCCAGCAGCCGGCCACGGGGTAACGAGCAGTACTTC.

This clonotype occurred many times. The chain couples TRBV4-1 to TRBJ2-1; D might be TRBD2 (6 bases). CDR3 length equals 15 residues. In germline, CDR1 is MGHRA, CDR2 YSYEKL. The V gene lost 5 bases and the J gene lost 0 bases, with 11 bases spanning the gap. The CDR3 bases are TGCGCCAGCAGCTCGGGAGCTAGCTCCTACAATGAGCAGTTCTTC. It codes for CASSSGASSYNEQFF.

This clonotype was observed a single time. The chain couples TRBV2 to TRBJ1-4; D is unclear. The CDR3 runs 16 residues. Germline assignment: CDR1 SNHLY and CDR2 FYNNEI. Trimming stripped 4 bases from V and 0 bases from J, with 12 bases between. The CDR3 region is CASSGALSTTNEKLFF. CDR3 nucleotide sequence: TGTGCCAGCAGTGGGGCCTTATCTACAACTAATGAAAAACTGTTTTTT.

The genes are TRBV12-3 or TRBV12-4 and TRBJ1-1; D possibly corresponds to TRBD1 (5 bases). This CDR3 contains 13 residues. Trimming left V 4 bases short and J 13 bases short, with 19 bases between. The CDR3 DNA is TGTGCCAGCAGTTGGGGGACGCCTGAGACCGTTTTCTTT. Translation gives CASSWGTPETVFF.

The chain couples TRBV5-1 to TRBJ2-1; the D gene is possibly TRBD1 (5 bases). The CDR3 length is 15 residues. The germline gives CDR1 SGHRS, CDR2 YFSETQ. Trimming removed 5 bases at V and 0 bases at J, with 12 bases between. CDR3 residues: CASRTAGFSYNEQFF. The CDR3 DNA reads as TGCGCCAGCAGGACAGCCGGCTTCTCCTACAATGAGCAGTTCTTC.

This sequence joins TRBV6-5 and TRBJ1-1, with no clear D. CDR1 is MNHEY, CDR2 SVGAGI, per germline. The length of the CDR3 is 13 residues. V lost 7 bases, J lost 4 bases, and 13 bases lay in between. CDR3 DNA sequence: TGTGCCAGCACCAGCCCGGTGGGCACTGAAGCTTTCTTT. This gives the protein CASTSPVGTEAFF.

In its sample, this clonotype was seen a few times. The chain is built from TRBV7-6 and TRBJ1-5; D unresolved. The length of the CDR3 is 13 residues. Germline-derived CDR1 and CDR2 are SGHVS and FNYEAQ. V was clipped by 5 bases and J by 8 bases, with 13 bases between them. The CDR3, as DNA: TGTGCCAGCAGCCTAGAGAAGGAAGAGCCCCAGCATTTT. Protein sequence: CASSLEKEEPQHF.

The chain uses TRBV30 and TRBJ2-1, with 11 bases fitting TRBD2. J was trimmed by 5 bases and V by 5 bases; bases with no gene match: 5. This CDR3 region has 14 residues. Germline V gene data show CDR1 as GTSNPN and CDR2 as SVGIG (reference sequence). CDR3 DNA sequence: TGTGCCTGGGGCCAGGGACTAGCGGACAATGAGCAGTTCTTC. Its protein is CAWGQGLADNEQFF.

The rearrangement links TRBV20-1 to TRBJ1-1, with a tentative D call TRBD1 (5 bases). Trimming shortened V by 5 bases and J by 1 base, and 11 bases separated the two germline ends. There are 13 residues in the CDR3. Germline CDR1 and CDR2: DFQATT and SNEGSKA (reference sequence). The CDR3 reads CSAAQGPNTEAFF. CDR3 DNA sequence: TGCAGTGCTGCCCAGGGCCCGAACACTGAAGCTTTCTTT.

This clonotype was counted many times. The V call is TRBV5-1, the J call TRBJ2-1; 10 nucleotides match TRBD1. This CDR3 comprises 16 residues. V lost 4 bases to trimming and J lost 5 bases; unmatched junction nucleotides: 9. CDR1 and CDR2 (germline): SGHRS, YFSETQ. In nucleotides, the CDR3 is TGCGCCAGCAGCCCTAACCTGGGACAGGGGAACAATGAGCAGTTCTTC. This encodes CASSPNLGQGNNEQFF.

This clonotype appeared many times. The chain is built from TRBV10-3 and TRBJ2-2; 11 positions match TRBD1. This CDR3 is built from 15 residues. The V segment lost 5 bases and the J segment 4 bases; nucleotides outside the gene matches: 3. CDR1 is ENHRY, CDR2 SYGVKD, per germline. The CDR3 sequence is CAISRTGGSTGELFF. The DNA for the CDR3 is TGTGCCATCAGTCGGACAGGGGGCAGCACCGGGGAGCTGTTTTTT.

The chain uses TRBV20-1 and TRBJ2-7; D unclear. Per the germline V gene, CDR1 is DFQATT and CDR2 is SNEGSKA (reference sequence). This CDR3 contains 14 residues. With 3 bases removed from V and 0 bases from J, the gap between germline ends came to 12 bases. Written as DNA, the CDR3 is TGCAGTGCTAGTCAGGCAGGTCCCTCCTACGAGCAGTACTTC. This sequence encodes CSASQAGPSYEQYF.

The J gene is TRBJ2-7, the V gene TRBV25-1; 7 positions match TRBD2. Trimming took 4 bases from V and 0 from J; bases not matched to a gene: 9. Germline assignment: CDR1 MGHDK and CDR2 SYGVNS. This CDR3 has 16 residues. CDR3 sequence reads: CASSAPGGGSSYEQYF. CDR3 nucleotide sequence: TGTGCCAGCAGTGCCCCCGGCGGCGGGAGCTCCTACGAGCAGTACTTC.

This clonotype was seen ten or more times. The V and J genes are TRBV5-5 and TRBJ1-5; possibly TRBD1 for D (6 bases). V was trimmed by 4 bases and J by 5 bases, leaving 19 bases between them. Germline assignment: CDR1 SGHKS and CDR2 YYEKEE (reference sequence). CDR3 length: 16 residues. The chain's CDR3 is CASSGTGTRGDQPQHF. The CDR3 DNA is TGTGCCAGCAGCGGAACCGGGACGAGGGGGGATCAGCCCCAGCATTTT.